These T cell receptor beta chains were read from a single sample in a study of blood T cells in healthy people across ages. TCRdb redid the calling of the 5' RACE reads with MiXCR, one entry per CDR3 protein. The sample consists of 950,000 to 1,200,000 distinct CDR3 sequences, roughly two fifths of them appearing once. The sequenced material came from blood. Every receptor here comes from a man younger than 35 in good health. Both conserved end residues are part of each CDR3. The D gene is left open where the match is weak. The size entry is marked missing in some rows and otherwise reads once, few, many or a size class.

size,J,D,V,DNA,CDR3
.,TRBJ1-1,TRBD1,TRBV5-6,TGTGCCAGCAGCTCCTGGACAGGGGACACTGAAGCTTTCTTT,CASSSWTGDTEAFF
few,TRBJ2-5,TRBD2,TRBV20-1,TGCAGTGCTTTTAGCGGGGGGTCGCGTCTCCTCCTTTACAATGAGCAGTACTTC,CSAFSGGSRLLLYNEQYF
.,TRBJ1-5,.,TRBV5-1,TGCGCCAGCAGCTCAGGGGATGGCAATCAGCCCCAGCATTTT,CASSSGDGNQPQHF
.,TRBJ2-3,.,TRBV4-3,TGCGCCAGCAGCCATTCTCAATCAGTTGCGCGGTATTTT,CASSHSQSVARYF
few,TRBJ1-2,.,TRBV7-9,TGTGCCAGCAGCTCTACCATCGGACGGGGCTACACCTTC,CASSSTIGRGYTF
.,TRBJ2-7,.,TRBV7-2,TGTGCCAGCAGCTTAGATGGGGCCTTAGCTTCCTACGAGCAGTACTTC,CASSLDGALASYEQYF
few,TRBJ1-6,TRBD1,TRBV6-2/TRBV6-3,TGTGCCAGCACCTCGGGACAGTCAAATTCACCCCTCCACTTT,CASTSGQSNSPLHF
once,TRBJ1-2,.,TRBV25-1,TGTGCCAGCAGTGATAACAATAACTATGGCTACACCTTC,CASSDNNNYGYTF
.,TRBJ1-1,.,TRBV7-9,TGTGCCAGCAGCTTCGCACCGCAGGACCTTGAAGCTTTCTTT,CASSFAPQDLEAFF
.,TRBJ2-4,TRBD2,TRBV4-3,TGCGCCAGCAGCCCCCGACTAGCGGGGGGGGACTACGTGCAGTACTTC,CASSPRLAGGDYVQYF
.,TRBJ2-7,.,TRBV7-3,TGTGCCAGCAGCCATCCGCGTGGGGGGCTCAATTATAGCTCCTACAATGAGCAGTACTTC,CASSHPRGGLNYSSYNEQYF
few,TRBJ2-3,.,TRBV12-3/TRBV12-4,TGTGCCAGCAGTCCCGGACAGCGTGGAGATACGCAGTATTTT,CASSPGQRGDTQYF
.,TRBJ2-7,TRBD1,TRBV5-6,TGTGCCGGCAGCACCGGGACAGGGGTCTACGAGCAGTACTTC,CAGSTGTGVYEQYF
many,TRBJ2-5,.,TRBV4-2,TGTGCCAGCAGCCATTCGGGGGCAGAGGAGACCCAGTACTTC,CASSHSGAEETQYF
few,TRBJ2-7,TRBD1,TRBV12-3/TRBV12-4,TGTGCCAGCAGTTTATGGAAGGGGGCAGCCTACAATGAGCAGTACTTC,CASSLWKGAAYNEQYF
.,TRBJ2-5,.,TRBV6-2/TRBV6-3,TGTGCCAGCAGTTATTCCAGTAATCCAGAGACCCAGTACTTC,CASSYSSNPETQYF
.,TRBJ1-2,.,TRBV4-2,TGTGCCAGCAGCCAAGAATCGGCAGGCCGGGGCTACACCTTC,CASSQESAGRGYTF
.,TRBJ1-5,.,TRBV6-2/TRBV6-3,TGTGCCATCTCTCAACCAAATCAGCCCCAGCATTTT,CAISQPNQPQHF
.,TRBJ2-7,.,TRBV5-4,TGTGCCAGCAGCTTGGGGCCACAGGGTGCCTACGAGCAGTACTTC,CASSLGPQGAYEQYF
few,TRBJ1-6,.,TRBV27,TGTGCCAGCACCCCCCAGGACGGACTTAATTCACCCCTCCACTTT,CASTPQDGLNSPLHF
.,TRBJ2-7,.,TRBV19,TGTGCCAGTAGTACGAGGGGGACCGAATTCTACGAGCAGTACTTC,CASSTRGTEFYEQYF
.,TRBJ2-1,TRBD1,TRBV24-1,TGTGCCACCAGTGACCTGGACAGGGGTGGTGAGCAGTTCTTC,CATSDLDRGGEQFF
once,TRBJ2-7,TRBD1,TRBV19,TGTGCCAGTAGTACGAGATCAGGGGGTAGCGAGCAGTACTTC,CASSTRSGGSEQYF
.,TRBJ2-4,.,TRBV7-2,TGTGCCAGCAGCTTACTCCTTCTGAACATTCAGTACTTC,CASSLLLLNIQYF
.,TRBJ2-3,TRBD1,TRBV5-1,TGCGCCAGCAGCCAGACAGGGAAGTTGGGCACAGATACGCAGTATTTT,CASSQTGKLGTDTQYF
.,TRBJ2-4,TRBD1,TRBV6-4,TGTGCCAGCAGTGACTCGATCGAGGGACAGCGAAAGTACTTC,CASSDSIEGQRKYF
.,TRBJ1-6,.,TRBV18,TGTGCCAGCTCACTCCCGACAGGAGATAATTCACCCCTCCACTTT,CASSLPTGDNSPLHF
.,TRBJ2-1,.,TRBV5-1,TGCGCCAGCAGCTCGTCTAGCGAGCCCTACAATGAGCAGTTCTTC,CASSSSSEPYNEQFF
.,TRBJ2-7,.,TRBV29-1,TGCAGCGTTGAGGGGATCAATAGGGGCAGAAACTACGAGCAGTACTTC,CSVEGINRGRNYEQYF
.,TRBJ1-5,.,TRBV19,TGTGCCAGTAATGTTGGCAGGGATAGCGATCAGCCCCAGCATTTT,CASNVGRDSDQPQHF
.,TRBJ1-6,TRBD1,TRBV6-5,TGTGCCAGCAGTTACGGGACAGGGGATAATTCACCCCACCACTTT,CASSYGTGDNSPHHF
.,TRBJ1-5,.,TRBV6-2/TRBV6-3,TGTGCCAGCAGTCCCCGACAGGATAGCAATCAGCCCCAGCATTTT,CASSPRQDSNQPQHF
many,TRBJ2-1,.,TRBV4-3,TGCGCCAGCAGCCAAGAAACTTACCACGGCGGTGAGCAGTTCTTC,CASSQETYHGGEQFF
few,TRBJ2-3,.,TRBV19,TGTGCCAGTATAGGCGCAGGACATTGGACGCAGTATTTT,CASIGAGHWTQYF
few,TRBJ1-1,.,TRBV6-2/TRBV6-3,TGTGCCAGCAGTTACCGGGTGACTGAAGCTTTCTTT,CASSYRVTEAFF
once,TRBJ2-7,.,TRBV20-1,TGCAGTGCTAGAGGGGATTTACAGGGTCCCGAGCAGTACTTC,CSARGDLQGPEQYF
few,TRBJ1-2,.,TRBV5-1,TGCGCCAGCAGCTTGGAAGGGATAAGAGAGGACGCTAACTATGGCTACACCTTC,CASSLEGIREDANYGYTF
.,TRBJ2-7,TRBD1,TRBV28,TGTGCCGGCAGTTCACGGACAGGGGGAGTAAACGAGCAGTACTTC,CAGSSRTGGVNEQYF
.,TRBJ1-5,TRBD1,TRBV12-3/TRBV12-4,TGTGCCAGCAGTTCGCGGACAGGGGGCGGCGTCGGCCAGCCCCAGCATTTT,CASSSRTGGGVGQPQHF
few,TRBJ2-3,.,TRBV7-2,TGTGCCAGCAGCTCCGCCATATTGGGGGTAAAAGATACGCAGTATTTT,CASSSAILGVKDTQYF
.,TRBJ2-3,TRBD2,TRBV6-2/TRBV6-3,TGTGCCAGCACCCTAGCGGGGGCCGAGATAGATACGCAGTATTTT,CASTLAGAEIDTQYF
.,TRBJ2-1,TRBD1,TRBV3-1,TGTGCCAGCAGCCAATTTACCGGGACAGGGGGCAGGAACTCCTACAATGAGCAGTTCTTC,CASSQFTGTGGRNSYNEQFF
few,TRBJ2-1,.,TRBV9,TGTGCCAGCAGCGTAGCGGGGGCTGACTACAATGAGCAGTTCTTC,CASSVAGADYNEQFF
.,TRBJ2-1,.,TRBV4-1,TGCGCCAGCAGCCATTATGTAGGCTCCTACAATGAGCAGTTCTTC,CASSHYVGSYNEQFF
.,TRBJ2-1,.,TRBV7-7,TGTGCTAGCAGCTTTAGCGCCGGTAGGAATGAGCAGTTCTTC,CASSFSAGRNEQFF
.,TRBJ2-3,TRBD2,TRBV20-1,TGCAGTGCTAGAGATACGCGGACTAGCAGAACAGATACGCAGTATTTT,CSARDTRTSRTDTQYF
.,TRBJ1-2,TRBD1,TRBV6-5,TGTGCCAGCACCAGAGGGACAGGGGGGATAAATGGCTACACCTTC,CASTRGTGGINGYTF
.,TRBJ2-1,TRBD2,TRBV6-1,TGTGCCAGCAGCCGCAGCGGGGGGCGCAATGAGCAGTTCTTC,CASSRSGGRNEQFF
few,TRBJ2-1,TRBD1,TRBV27,TGTGCCAGCAGTTTAAACAGGGGGCGCAATGAGCAGTTCTTC,CASSLNRGRNEQFF
.,TRBJ2-7,.,TRBV5-1,TGCGCCAGCAGCTCAGGACCGATCATGACCGAGCAGTACTTC,CASSSGPIMTEQYF
many,TRBJ2-5,TRBD1,TRBV28,TGTGCCAGCAGTTCAAACAGGGGCGGGGAGACCCAGTACTTC,CASSSNRGGETQYF
.,TRBJ2-5,.,TRBV7-2,TGTGCCAGCAGCTTACAGGGTCACCAAGAGACCCAGTACTTC,CASSLQGHQETQYF
.,TRBJ2-1,.,TRBV4-2,TGTGCCAGCAGCCAAGAGGGGGGCCCAGCGATTGGGTACAATGAGCAGTTCTTC,CASSQEGGPAIGYNEQFF